Listed below are T cell receptor beta chains from one sample, sequenced in a study of blood T cell repertoires in COVID-19. Assay used: immunoSEQ multiplex PCR; TCRdb lists only in-frame clones, some missing. The repertoire has 70,000 or so clones, roughly four fifths of them found once; the top ten carry 5.5% to 7.5%. Sequencing input: peripheral blood. The receptors come from a woman between 55 and 75 years old with acute or convalescent COVID-19. Both conserved end residues are part of each CDR3. Each record gives: CDR3 length, V gene, J gene, clone size, CDR3 protein. Size is omitted from some rows. Given values are once, few, many or a class for expanded clones.

>16|TRBV4-1|TRBJ2-7|few
CASSHIARDSLYEQYF
>15|TRBV11-2|TRBJ2-1|.
CASSLDRRGAGEQFF
>15|TRBV3-1/TRBV3-2|TRBJ1-2|.
CASSQDHGANYGYTF
>16|TRBV30|TRBJ1-2|.
CAWSVGMTATNYGYTF
>12|TRBV2|TRBJ2-6|.
CASSDSANVLTF
>12|TRBV11-3|TRBJ2-7|.
CASSSGTPEQYF
>13|TRBV5-1|TRBJ1-1|.
CASSPVMNTEAFF
>13|TRBV2|TRBJ1-2|.
CASSERQSYGYTF
>13|TRBV12-5|TRBJ1-6|.
CASTGVNNSPLHF
>16|TRBV11-2|TRBJ1-1|.
CASSRQGQGLNTEAFF
>16|TRBV9|TRBJ2-3|few
CASSVEGLHYTDTQYF
>15|TRBV7-2|TRBJ2-2|.
CASSSDRGNTGELFF
>13|TRBV5-1|TRBJ1-2|.
CASSSSNGYGYTF
>15|TRBV19|TRBJ1-5|.
CASSIPQGLGQPQHF
>16|TRBV15|TRBJ1-6|.
CATSSLGPGVDSPLHF
>19|TRBV5-1|TRBJ2-3|.
CASSLAPRGSGGRADTQYF
>13|TRBV15|TRBJ2-5|.
CATQRGAQETQYF
>15|TRBV6-5|TRBJ2-1|.
CASSPKRGGNREQFF
>13|TRBV19|TRBJ1-6|.
CAGGQGGNSPLHF
>15|TRBV7-9|TRBJ2-5|few
CASSLGLDGGKTQYF
>13|TRBV3-1/TRBV3-2|TRBJ1-6|.
CASSQGRQSPLHF
>17|TRBV20-1|TRBJ2-1|.
CSASEGSGGASYNEQFF
>14|TRBV18|TRBJ1-5|.
CASSPQRVSQPQHF
>14|TRBV9|TRBJ1-5|.
CASSVESAGQPQHF
>11|TRBV6-5|TRBJ2-7|.
CASMGSGRQYF
>16|TRBV23-1|TRBJ1-1|.
CASSPRDRTLNTEAFF
>15|TRBV7-9|TRBJ2-4|.
CASSLETGAKNIQYF
>15|TRBV19|TRBJ1-2|.
CASSIQGQAFYGYTF
>15|TRBV5-4|TRBJ2-2|.
CASSKGQGKTGELFF